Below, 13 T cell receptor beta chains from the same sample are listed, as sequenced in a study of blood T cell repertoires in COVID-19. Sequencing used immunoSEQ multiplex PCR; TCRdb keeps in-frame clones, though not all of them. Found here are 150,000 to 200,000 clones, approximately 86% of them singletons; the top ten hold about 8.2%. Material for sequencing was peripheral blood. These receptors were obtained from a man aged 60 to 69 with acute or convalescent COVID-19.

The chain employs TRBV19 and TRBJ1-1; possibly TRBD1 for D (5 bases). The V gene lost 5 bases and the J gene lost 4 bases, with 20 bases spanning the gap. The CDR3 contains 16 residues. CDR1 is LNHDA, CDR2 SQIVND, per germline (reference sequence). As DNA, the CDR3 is TGTGCCAGTAGTTCGCGGGGCCAAAGGAAGGGCACTGAAGCTTTCTTT. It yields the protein CASSSRGQRKGTEAFF. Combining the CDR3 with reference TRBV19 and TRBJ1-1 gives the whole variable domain DGGITQSPKYLFRKEGQNVTLSCEQNLNHDAMYWYRQDPGQGLRLIYYSQIVNDFQKGDIAEGYSVSREKKESFPLTVTSAQKNPTAFYLCASSSRGQRKGTEAFFGQGTRLTVV.

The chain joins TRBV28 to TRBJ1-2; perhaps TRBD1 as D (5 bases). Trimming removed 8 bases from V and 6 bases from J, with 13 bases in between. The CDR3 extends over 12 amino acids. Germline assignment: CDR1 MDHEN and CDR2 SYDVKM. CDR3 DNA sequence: TGTGCCAGCGTACAGCCAGGGCATGGCTACACCTTC. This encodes CASVQPGHGYTF.

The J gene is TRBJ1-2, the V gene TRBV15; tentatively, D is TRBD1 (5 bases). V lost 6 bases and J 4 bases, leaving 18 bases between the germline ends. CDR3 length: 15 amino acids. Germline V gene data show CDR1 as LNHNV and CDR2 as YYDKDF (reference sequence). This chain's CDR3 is CATRLPGRGGYGYTF. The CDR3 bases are TGTGCCACCAGACTACCCGGGAGGGGTGGCTATGGCTACACCTTC. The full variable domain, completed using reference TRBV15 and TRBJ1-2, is DAMVIQNPRYQVTQFGKPVTLSCSQTLNHNVMYWYQQKSSQAPKLLFHYYDKDFNNEADTPDNFQSRRPNTSFCFLDIRSPGLGDTAMYLCATRLPGRGGYGYTFGSGTRLTVV.

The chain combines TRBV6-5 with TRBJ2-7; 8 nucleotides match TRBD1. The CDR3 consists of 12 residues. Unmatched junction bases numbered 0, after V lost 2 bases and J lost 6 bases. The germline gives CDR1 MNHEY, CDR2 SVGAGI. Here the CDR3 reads CASSYGTGEQYF. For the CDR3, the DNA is TGTGCCAGCAGTTACGGGACAGGCGAGCAGTACTTC.

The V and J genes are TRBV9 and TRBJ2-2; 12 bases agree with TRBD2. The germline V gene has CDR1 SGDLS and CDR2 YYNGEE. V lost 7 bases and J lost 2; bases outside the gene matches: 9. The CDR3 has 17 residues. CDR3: CASGKGLAGPNTGELFF. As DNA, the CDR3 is TGTGCCAGCGGGAAAGGACTAGCGGGACCTAACACCGGGGAGCTGTTTTTT.

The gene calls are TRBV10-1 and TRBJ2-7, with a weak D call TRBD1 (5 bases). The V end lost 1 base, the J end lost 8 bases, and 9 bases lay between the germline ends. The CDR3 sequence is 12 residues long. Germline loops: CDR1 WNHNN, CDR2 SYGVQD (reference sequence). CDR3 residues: CASSEWGGKQYF. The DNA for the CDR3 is TGCGCCAGCAGTGAGTGGGGCGGCAAGCAGTACTTC.

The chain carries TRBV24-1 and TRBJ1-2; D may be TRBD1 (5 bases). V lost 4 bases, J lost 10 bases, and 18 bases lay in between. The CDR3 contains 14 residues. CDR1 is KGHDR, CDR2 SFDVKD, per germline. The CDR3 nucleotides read TGTGCCACCAGTGACCGAGACAGTTCAGATTACTACACCTTC. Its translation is CATSDRDSSDYYTF.

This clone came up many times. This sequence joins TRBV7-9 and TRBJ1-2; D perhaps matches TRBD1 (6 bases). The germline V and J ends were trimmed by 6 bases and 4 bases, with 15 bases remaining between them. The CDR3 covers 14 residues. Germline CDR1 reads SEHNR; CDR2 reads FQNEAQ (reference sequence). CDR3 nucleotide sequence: TGTGCCAGCAGACCCACAGGGCCGTTCTATGGCTACACCTTC. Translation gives CASRPTGPFYGYTF.

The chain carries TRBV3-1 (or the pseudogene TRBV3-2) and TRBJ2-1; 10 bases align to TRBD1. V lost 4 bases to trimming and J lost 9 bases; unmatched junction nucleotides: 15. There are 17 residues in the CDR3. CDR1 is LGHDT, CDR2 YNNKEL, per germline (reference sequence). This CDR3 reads CASSRIPGTGDVREQFF. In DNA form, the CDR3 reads TGTGCCAGCAGCCGAATTCCCGGGACAGGGGATGTTCGTGAGCAGTTCTTC.

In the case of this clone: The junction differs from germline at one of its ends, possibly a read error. CDR3 in DNA: TGTGCCCGCAGCGGCGACGCCGCGGGACAGGGGGCTTACGGGGAGCTGTTTTTT. It encodes CARSGDAAGQGAYGELFF. This chain links TRBV9 with TRBJ2-2, with 12 bases identical to TRBD1. CDR1 SGDLS and CDR2 YYNGEE come from the germline V gene. The CDR3 is 18 residues long.

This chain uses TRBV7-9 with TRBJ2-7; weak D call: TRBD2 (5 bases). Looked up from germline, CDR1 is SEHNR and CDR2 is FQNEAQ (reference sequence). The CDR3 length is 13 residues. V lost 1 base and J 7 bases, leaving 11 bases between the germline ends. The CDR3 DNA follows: TGTGCCAGCAGCTTAGGGGTTAGCGCAGAGCAGTACTTC. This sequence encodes CASSLGVSAEQYF.

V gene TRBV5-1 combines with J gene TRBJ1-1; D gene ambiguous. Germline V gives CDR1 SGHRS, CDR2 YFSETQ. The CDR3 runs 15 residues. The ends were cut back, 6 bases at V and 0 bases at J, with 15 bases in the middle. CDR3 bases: TGCGCCAGCACCGAGGCGGGCCCAGTGAACACTGAAGCTTTCTTT. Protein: CASTEAGPVNTEAFF. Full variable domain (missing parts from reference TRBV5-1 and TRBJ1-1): KAGVTQTPRYLIKTRGQQVTLSCSPISGHRSVSWYQQTPGQGLQFLFEYFSETQRNKGNFPGRFSGRQFSNSRSEMNVSTLELGDSALYLCASTEAGPVNTEAFFGQGTRLTVV.

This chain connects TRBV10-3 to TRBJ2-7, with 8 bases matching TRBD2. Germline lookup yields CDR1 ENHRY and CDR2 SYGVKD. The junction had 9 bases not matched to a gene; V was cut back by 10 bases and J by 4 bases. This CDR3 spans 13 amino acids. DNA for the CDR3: TGTGCCACCTCGGGGGCGGGGGGATACGAGCAGTACTTC. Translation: CATSGAGGYEQYF.